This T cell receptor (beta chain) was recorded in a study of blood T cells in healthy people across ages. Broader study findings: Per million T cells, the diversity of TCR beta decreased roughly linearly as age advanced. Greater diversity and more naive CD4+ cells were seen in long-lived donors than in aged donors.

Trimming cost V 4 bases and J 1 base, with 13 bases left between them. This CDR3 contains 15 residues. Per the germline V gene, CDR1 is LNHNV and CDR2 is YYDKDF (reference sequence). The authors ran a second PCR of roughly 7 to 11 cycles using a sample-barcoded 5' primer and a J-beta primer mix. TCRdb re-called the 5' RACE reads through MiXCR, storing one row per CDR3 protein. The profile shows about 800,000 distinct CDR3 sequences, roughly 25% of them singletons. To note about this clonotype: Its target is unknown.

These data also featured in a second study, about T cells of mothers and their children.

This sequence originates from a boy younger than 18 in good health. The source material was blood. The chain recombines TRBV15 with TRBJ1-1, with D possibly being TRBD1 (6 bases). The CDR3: CATSKVTGWNTEAFF. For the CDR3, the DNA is TGTGCCACCAGCAAAGTAACAGGGTGGAACACTGAAGCTTTCTTT.